The sequence of this T cell receptor beta chain was determined in a study of cytomegalovirus exposure and HLA in healthy donors. The CDR3 spans 13 residues. Germline V gene sequence: CDR1 LGHNA, CDR2 YSLEER. Trimming removed 1 base from V and 7 bases from J, with 11 bases in between. Primers included in the PCR were 60 Vbeta and 13 Jbeta primers. TCRdb's copy holds only in-frame clones and misses some; the assay was immunoSEQ multiplex PCR. In the table there are 130,000 to 150,000 clones, 80% of which are singletons. The sequence derives from a man aged 35 to 55 in good health and CMV-seronegative. The chain has TRBV4-3 and TRBJ2-7; D uncertain. Sequenced sample: PBMCs. CDR3 protein: CASSQALHREQYF. The CDR3 DNA follows: TGCGCCAGCAGCCAAGCCCTCCACCGGGAGCAGTACTTC.